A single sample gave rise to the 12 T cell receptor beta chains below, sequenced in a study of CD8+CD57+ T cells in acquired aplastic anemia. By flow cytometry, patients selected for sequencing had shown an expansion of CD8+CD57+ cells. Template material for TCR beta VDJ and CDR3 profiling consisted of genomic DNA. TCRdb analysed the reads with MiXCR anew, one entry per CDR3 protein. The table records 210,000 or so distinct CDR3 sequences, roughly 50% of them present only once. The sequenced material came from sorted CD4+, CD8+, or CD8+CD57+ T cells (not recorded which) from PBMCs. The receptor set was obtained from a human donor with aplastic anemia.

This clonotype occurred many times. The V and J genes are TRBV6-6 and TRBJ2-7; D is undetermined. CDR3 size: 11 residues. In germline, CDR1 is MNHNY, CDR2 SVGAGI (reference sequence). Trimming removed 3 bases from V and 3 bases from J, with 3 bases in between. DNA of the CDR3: TGTGCCAGCAGTTATATCTACGAGCAGTACTTC. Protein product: CASSYIYEQYF.

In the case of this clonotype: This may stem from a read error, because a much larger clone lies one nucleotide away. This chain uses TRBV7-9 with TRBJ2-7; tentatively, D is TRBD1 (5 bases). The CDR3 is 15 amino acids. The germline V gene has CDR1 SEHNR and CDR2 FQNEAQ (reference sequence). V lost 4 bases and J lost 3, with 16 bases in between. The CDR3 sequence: CASSSARVPDYEQYF. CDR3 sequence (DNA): TGTGCCAGCAGCTCCGCCAGGGTCCCCGACTACGAGCAGTACTTC.

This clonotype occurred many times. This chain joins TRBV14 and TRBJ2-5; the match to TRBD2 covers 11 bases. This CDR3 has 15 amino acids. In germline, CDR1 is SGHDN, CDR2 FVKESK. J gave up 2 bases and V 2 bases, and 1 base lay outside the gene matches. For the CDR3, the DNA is TGTGCCAGCAGCCAACTAGCGGGGGGACAAGAGACCCAGTACTTC. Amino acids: CASSQLAGGQETQYF.

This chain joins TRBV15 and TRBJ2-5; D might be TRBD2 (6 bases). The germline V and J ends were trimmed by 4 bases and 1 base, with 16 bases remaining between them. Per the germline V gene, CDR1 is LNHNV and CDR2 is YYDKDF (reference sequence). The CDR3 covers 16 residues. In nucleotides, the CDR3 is TGTGCCACCAGCAACAATAGGGGACTGGTCCAAGAGACCCAGTACTTC. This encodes CATSNNRGLVQETQYF.

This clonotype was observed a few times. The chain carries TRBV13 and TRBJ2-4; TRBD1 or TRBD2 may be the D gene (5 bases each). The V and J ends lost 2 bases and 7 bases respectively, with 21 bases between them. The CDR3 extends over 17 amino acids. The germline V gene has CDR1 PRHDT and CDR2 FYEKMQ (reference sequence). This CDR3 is CASSLSERGSFGNIQYF. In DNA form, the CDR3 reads TGTGCCAGCAGCTTATCGGAGAGGGGCTCCTTTGGCAACATTCAGTACTTC.

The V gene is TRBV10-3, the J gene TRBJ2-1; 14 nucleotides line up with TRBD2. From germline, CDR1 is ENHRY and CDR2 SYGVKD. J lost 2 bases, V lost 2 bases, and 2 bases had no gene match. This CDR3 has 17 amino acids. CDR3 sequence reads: CAISEGTSGGPYNEQFF. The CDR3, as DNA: TGTGCCATCAGTGAGGGGACTAGCGGGGGTCCCTACAATGAGCAGTTCTTC.

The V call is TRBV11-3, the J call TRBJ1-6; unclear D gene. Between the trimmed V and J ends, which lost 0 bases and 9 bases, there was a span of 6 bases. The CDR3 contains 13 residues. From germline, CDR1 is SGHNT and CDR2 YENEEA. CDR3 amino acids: CASSLDLVSPLHF. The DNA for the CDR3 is TGTGCCAGCAGCTTAGATCTTGTTTCACCCCTCCACTTT.

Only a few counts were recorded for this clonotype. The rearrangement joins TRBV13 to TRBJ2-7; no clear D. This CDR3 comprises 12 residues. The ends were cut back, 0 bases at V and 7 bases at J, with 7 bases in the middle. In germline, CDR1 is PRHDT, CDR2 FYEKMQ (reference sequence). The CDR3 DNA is TGTGCCAGCAGCTTAGGCCTCGGTGAGCAGTACTTC. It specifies CASSLGLGEQYF.

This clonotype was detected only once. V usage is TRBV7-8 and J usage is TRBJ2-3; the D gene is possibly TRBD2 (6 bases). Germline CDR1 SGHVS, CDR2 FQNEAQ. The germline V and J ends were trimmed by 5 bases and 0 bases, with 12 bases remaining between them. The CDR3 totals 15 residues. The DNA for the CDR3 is TGTGCCAGCAGCCCTTGGACTATGAGCACAGATACGCAGTATTTT. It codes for CASSPWTMSTDTQYF.

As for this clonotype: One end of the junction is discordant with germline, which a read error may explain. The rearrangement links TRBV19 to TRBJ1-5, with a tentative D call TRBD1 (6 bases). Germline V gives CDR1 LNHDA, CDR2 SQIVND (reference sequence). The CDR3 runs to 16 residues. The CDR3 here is CASSIPVQGGDQPQRF. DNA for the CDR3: TGTGCCAGTAGTATCCCTGTACAGGGTGGCGATCAGCCCCAGCGTTTT.

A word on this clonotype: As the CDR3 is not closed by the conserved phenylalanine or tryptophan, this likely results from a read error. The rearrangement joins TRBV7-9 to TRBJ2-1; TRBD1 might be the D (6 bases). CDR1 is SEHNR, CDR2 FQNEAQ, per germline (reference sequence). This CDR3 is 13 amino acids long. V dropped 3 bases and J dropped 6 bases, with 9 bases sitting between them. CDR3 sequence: CASSLGATNEQFC. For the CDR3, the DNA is TGTGCCAGCAGCTTGGGGGCTACCAATGAGCAGTTCTGC.

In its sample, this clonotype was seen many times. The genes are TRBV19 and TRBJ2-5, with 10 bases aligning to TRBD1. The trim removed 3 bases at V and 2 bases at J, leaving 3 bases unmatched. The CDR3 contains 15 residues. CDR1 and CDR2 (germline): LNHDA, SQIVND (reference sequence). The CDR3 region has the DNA TGTGCCAGTAGTATTGGGGACAGGGGACAAGAGACCCAGTACTTC. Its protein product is CASSIGDRGQETQYF.